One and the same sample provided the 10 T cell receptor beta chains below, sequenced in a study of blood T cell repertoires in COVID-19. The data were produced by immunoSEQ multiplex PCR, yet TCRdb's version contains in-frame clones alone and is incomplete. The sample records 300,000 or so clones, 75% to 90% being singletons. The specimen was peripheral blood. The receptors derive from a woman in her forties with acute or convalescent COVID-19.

CDR3 amino acids: CATSDHSGTAFNYGYTF. CDR3 DNA sequence: TGTGCCACCAGTGATCACTCCGGGACAGCCTTTAACTATGGCTACACCTTC. The chain recombines TRBV24-1 with TRBJ1-2; TRBD1 agrees at 7 bases. The CDR3 loop spans 17 amino acids. V lost 3 bases to trimming and J lost 1 base; unmatched junction nucleotides: 10. Germline V CDR1 and CDR2: KGHDR, SFDVKD.

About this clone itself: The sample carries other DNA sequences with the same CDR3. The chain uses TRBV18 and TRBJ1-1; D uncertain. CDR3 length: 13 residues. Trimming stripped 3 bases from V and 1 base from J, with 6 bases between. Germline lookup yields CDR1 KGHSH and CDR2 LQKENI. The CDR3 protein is CASSPGANTEAFF. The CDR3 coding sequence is TGTGCCAGCTCACCGGGAGCGAACACTGAAGCTTTCTTT. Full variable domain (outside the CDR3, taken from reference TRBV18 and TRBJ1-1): NAGVMQNPRHLVRRRGQEARLRCSPMKGHSHVYWYRQLPEEGLKFMVYLQKENIIDESGMPKERFSAEFPKEGPSILRIQQVVRGDSAAYFCASSPGANTEAFFGQGTRLTVV.

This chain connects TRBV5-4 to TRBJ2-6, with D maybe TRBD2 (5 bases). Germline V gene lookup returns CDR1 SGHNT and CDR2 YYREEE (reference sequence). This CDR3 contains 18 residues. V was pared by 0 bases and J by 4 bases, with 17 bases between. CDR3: CASSLEAVRGSGANVLTF. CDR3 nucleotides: TGTGCCAGCAGCTTGGAGGCCGTCCGAGGGTCCGGGGCCAACGTCCTGACTTTC.

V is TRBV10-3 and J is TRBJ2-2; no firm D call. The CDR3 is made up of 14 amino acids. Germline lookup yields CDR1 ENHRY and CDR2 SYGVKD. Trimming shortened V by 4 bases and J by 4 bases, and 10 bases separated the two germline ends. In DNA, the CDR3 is TGTGCCATCAGTGGGGCCTTCGGCACCGGGGAGCTGTTTTTT. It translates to CAISGAFGTGELFF.

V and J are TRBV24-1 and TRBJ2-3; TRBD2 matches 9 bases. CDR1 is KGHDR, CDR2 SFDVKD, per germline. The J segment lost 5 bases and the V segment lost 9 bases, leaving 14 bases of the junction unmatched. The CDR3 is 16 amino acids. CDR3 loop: CATSARSGGAGDTQYF. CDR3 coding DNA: TGTGCCACCTCGGCACGTAGCGGGGGAGCAGGAGATACGCAGTATTTT.

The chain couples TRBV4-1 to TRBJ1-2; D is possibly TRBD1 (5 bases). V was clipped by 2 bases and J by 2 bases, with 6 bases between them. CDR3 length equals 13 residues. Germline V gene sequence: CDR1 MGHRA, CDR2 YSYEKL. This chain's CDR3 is CASSQQGNYGYTF. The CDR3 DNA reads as TGCGCCAGCAGCCAACAGGGCAACTATGGCTACACCTTC.

CDR3 in amino acids: CASSVGQGTPLHF. The CDR3 region has the DNA TGTGCCAGCAGCGTGGGACAGGGAACACCCCTCCACTTT. The chain employs TRBV7-9 and TRBJ1-6, with 9 bases lining up with TRBD1. V lost 5 bases and J lost 11; bases outside the gene matches: 4. The germline V gene has CDR1 SEHNR and CDR2 FQNEAQ (reference sequence). The CDR3 runs to 13 residues.

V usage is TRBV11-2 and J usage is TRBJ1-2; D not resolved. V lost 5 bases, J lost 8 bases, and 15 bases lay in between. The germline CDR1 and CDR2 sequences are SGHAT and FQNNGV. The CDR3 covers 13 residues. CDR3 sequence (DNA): TGTGCCAGCAGCCTCCGGGGTGGGCTAGGCTACACCTTC. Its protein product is CASSLRGGLGYTF.

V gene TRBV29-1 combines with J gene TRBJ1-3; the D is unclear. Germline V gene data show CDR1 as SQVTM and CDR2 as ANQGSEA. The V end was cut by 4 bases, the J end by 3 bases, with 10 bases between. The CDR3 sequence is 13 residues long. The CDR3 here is CSVADNSGNTIYF. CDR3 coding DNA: TGCAGCGTTGCCGATAACAGTGGAAACACCATATATTTT.

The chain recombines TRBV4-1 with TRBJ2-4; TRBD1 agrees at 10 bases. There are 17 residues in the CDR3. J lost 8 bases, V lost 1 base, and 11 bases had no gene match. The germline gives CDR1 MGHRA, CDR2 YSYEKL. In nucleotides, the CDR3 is TGCGCCAGCAGCCAAGTTTGGAGACAGGGGGCGCGAGACATTCAGTACTTC. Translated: CASSQVWRQGARDIQYF.